This T cell receptor beta chain is from a study of OX40 agonist ivuxolimab in advanced cancers. Study at large: Across the patients, intravenous ivuxolimab was delivered every 2 weeks at 0.01 to 10 mg/kg. Cohort: roughly 79% men, mean age approximately 66, aged about 20 to 90.

Study-wide points: The mean number of expanded clones was higher in CD8+ T cells than in CD4+.

In its sample, this clone was seen a few times. Antigen: not known. Assay used: immunoSEQ multiplex PCR; TCRdb lists only in-frame clones, some missing. The sample carries around 70,000 clones, about 85% recorded once. The sample here was CD4+ or CD8+ T cells sorted from blood, taken in a trial of the OX40 agonist ivuxolimab. The TCR comes from an adult with an advanced solid tumor such as melanoma, head and neck, liver or kidney cancer.

This CDR3 reads CASSLWDRPYGYTF. DNA of the CDR3: TGTGCCAGCAGCTTGTGGGACAGACCCTATGGCTACACCTTC. The chain has TRBV7-2 and TRBJ1-2; 7 positions match TRBD1. There are 14 residues in the CDR3. Germline trimming cut 3 bases from V and 4 bases from J; bases unmatched to any gene: 5. From germline, CDR1 is SGHTA and CDR2 FQGNSA. The whole variable domain, remainder taken from reference TRBV7-2 and TRBJ1-2, is GAGVSQSPSNKVTEKGKDVELRCDPISGHTALYWYRQSLGQGLEFLIYFQGNSAPDKSGLPSDRFSAERTGGSVSTLTIQRTQQEDSAVYLCASSLWDRPYGYTFGSGTRLTVV.